This TCR beta chain derives from a study of blood T cell repertoires in COVID-19. For the study at large: The study drew acute and convalescent COVID-19 samples from the United States, Italy and Spain. T cells, B-cell-depleted T cells, or PBMCs supplied cDNA or gDNA.

This clone has a handful of counts. Germline CDR1 is SGHNT and CDR2 is YENEEA. This CDR3 is 17 amino acids long. V was clipped by 5 bases and J by 7 bases; unmatched bases: 14. Original methodology: The assay estimated nucleated cells by amplifying reference gene primers. This table comes from immunoSEQ multiplex PCR, and its TCRdb copy is limited to in-frame clones, with some not included. Clonal size and the V and J genes are those of that table, whereas D and trimming came from the DNA. The top ten hold approximately 21% of the sample, which has tens of thousands of clones, 70% to 90% seen once. The source of this sequence is an elderly woman in a cohort sampled during active or convalescent COVID-19. The V gene is TRBV11-3, the J gene TRBJ1-5, with TRBD1 identical over 10 bases. Source material: peripheral blood. The CDR3 is CASSIPGQGMLGQPQHF. The CDR3, as DNA: TGTGCCAGCAGCATCCCGGGACAGGGGATGTTGGGCCAGCCCCAGCATTTT.